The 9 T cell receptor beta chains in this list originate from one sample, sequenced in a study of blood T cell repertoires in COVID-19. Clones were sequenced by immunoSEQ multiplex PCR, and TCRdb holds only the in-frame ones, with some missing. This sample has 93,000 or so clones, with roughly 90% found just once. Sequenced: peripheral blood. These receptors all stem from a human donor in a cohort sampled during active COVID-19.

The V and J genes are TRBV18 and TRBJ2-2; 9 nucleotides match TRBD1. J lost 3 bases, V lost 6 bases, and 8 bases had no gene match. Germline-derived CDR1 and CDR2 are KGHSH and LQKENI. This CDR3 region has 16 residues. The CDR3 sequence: CASSKTGQGDTGELFF. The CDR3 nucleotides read TGTGCCAGCTCGAAGACGGGACAGGGAGACACCGGGGAGCTGTTTTTT.

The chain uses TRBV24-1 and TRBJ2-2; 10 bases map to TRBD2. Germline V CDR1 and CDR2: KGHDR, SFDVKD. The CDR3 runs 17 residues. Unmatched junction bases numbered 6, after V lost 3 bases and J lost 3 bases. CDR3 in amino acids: CATSDLAGVGDTGELFF. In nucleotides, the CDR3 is TGTGCCACCAGTGATCTAGCGGGAGTGGGGGACACCGGGGAGCTGTTTTTT.

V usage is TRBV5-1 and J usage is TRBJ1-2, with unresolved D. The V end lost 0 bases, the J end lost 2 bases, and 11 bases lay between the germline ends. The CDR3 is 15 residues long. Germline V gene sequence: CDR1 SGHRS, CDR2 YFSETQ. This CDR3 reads CASSLDQASNYGYTF. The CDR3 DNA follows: TGCGCCAGCAGCTTGGATCAGGCGAGCAACTATGGCTACACCTTC.

As DNA, the CDR3 is TGTGCCAGCAGCTTAGAGGCGGGGGGGCTTCAGGATGAGCAGTTCTTC. This codes for CASSLEAGGLQDEQFF. The chain is built from TRBV7-8 and TRBJ2-1, with 9 positions matching TRBD2. V gave up 1 base and J gave up 8 bases; unmatched junction bases: 9. Germline assignment: CDR1 SGHVS and CDR2 FQNEAQ. This CDR3 is 16 amino acids long.

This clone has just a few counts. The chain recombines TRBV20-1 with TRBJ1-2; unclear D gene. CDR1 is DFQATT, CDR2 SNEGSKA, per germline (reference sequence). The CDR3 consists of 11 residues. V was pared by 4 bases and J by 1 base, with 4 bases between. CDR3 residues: CSATSNYGYTF. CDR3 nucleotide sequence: TGCAGTGCTACCAGTAACTATGGCTACACCTTC.

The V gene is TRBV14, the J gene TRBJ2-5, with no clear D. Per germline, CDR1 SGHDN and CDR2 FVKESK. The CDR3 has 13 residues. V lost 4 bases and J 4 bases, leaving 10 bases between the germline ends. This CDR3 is CASSPRLGETQYF. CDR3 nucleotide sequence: TGTGCCAGCAGCCCAAGACTCGGAGAGACCCAGTACTTC.

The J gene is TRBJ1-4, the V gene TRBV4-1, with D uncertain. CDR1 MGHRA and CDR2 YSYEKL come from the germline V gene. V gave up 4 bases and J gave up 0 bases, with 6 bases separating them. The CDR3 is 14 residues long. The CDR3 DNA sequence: TGCGCCAGCAGCCGAACAGCAACTAATGAAAAACTGTTTTTT. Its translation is CASSRTATNEKLFF.

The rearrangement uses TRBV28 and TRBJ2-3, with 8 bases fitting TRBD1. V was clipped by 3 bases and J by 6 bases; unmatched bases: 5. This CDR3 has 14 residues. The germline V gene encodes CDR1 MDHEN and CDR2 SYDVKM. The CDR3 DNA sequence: TGTGCCAGCAGTTTGGCAGGGGGCGAGGATACGCAGTATTTT. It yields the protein CASSLAGGEDTQYF.

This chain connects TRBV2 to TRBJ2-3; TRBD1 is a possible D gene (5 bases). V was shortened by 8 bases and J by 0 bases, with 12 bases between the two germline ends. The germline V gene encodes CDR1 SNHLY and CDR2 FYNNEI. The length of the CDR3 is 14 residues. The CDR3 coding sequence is TGTGCCAGCTTCTCAGGGTCTAGCACAGATACGCAGTATTTT. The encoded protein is CASFSGSSTDTQYF.